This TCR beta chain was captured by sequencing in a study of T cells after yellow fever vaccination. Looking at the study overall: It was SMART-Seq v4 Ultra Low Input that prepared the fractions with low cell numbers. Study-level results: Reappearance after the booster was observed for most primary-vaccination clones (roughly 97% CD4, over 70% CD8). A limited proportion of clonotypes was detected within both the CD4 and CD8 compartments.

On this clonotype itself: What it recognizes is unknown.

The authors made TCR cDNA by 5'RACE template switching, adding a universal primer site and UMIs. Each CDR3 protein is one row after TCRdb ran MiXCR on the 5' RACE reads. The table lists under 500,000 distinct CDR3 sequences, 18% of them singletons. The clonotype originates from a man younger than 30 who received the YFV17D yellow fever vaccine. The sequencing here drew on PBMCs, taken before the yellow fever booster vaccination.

The CDR3 region has the DNA TGTGCCAGCAGCCAGGGACAGAACAATGAGCAGTTCTTC. Translated: CASSQGQNNEQFF. V usage is TRBV5-4 and J usage is TRBJ2-1; the match to TRBD1 covers 7 bases. The CDR3 is made up of 13 amino acids. V gave up 4 bases and J gave up 5 bases; unmatched junction bases: 3. Germline-derived CDR1 and CDR2 are SGHNT and YYREEE (reference sequence).